The entry that follows covers one T cell receptor beta chain sequence. Its antigen remains unidentified. Germline V gives CDR1 ENHRY, CDR2 SYGVKD. Deletions cut 10 bases from V and 7 bases from J, with 19 bases between. The CDR3 extends over 13 amino acids. The source of the sample is a study of CD8+ T cells in alopecia areata. On the study more broadly: Using the percentage of affected scalp area, treated patients' severity was scored. Notes on the study in general: For lesional scalp, especially alopecia totalis/universalis, clonality was higher than in normal scalp. In scalp and blood during tofacitinib, many expanded lesional clones persisted.

Extracted from the samples, RNA was reverse transcribed into cDNA to serve as the sequencing template. The repertoire was sequenced with immunoSEQ multiplex PCR; TCRdb's copy has only in-frame clones and lacks some. This sample yields under 200,000 clones, of which 55% to 75% are seen a single time; around 0.9% belongs to the top ten. The treatment is: oral pan-JAK inhibitor, 5-10 mg twice daily. The sequence was obtained from a human donor with alopecia areata. The sequencing here drew on CD4+ T cells sorted from blood, taken at week 4, from a patient treated with tofacitinib. This chain connects TRBV10-3 to TRBJ1-2; D possibly corresponds to TRBD1 (5 bases). The CDR3 DNA follows: TGTGCCACGACAGCAGACCAGGACCTTGGCTACACCTTC. Translating it yields CATTADQDLGYTF.